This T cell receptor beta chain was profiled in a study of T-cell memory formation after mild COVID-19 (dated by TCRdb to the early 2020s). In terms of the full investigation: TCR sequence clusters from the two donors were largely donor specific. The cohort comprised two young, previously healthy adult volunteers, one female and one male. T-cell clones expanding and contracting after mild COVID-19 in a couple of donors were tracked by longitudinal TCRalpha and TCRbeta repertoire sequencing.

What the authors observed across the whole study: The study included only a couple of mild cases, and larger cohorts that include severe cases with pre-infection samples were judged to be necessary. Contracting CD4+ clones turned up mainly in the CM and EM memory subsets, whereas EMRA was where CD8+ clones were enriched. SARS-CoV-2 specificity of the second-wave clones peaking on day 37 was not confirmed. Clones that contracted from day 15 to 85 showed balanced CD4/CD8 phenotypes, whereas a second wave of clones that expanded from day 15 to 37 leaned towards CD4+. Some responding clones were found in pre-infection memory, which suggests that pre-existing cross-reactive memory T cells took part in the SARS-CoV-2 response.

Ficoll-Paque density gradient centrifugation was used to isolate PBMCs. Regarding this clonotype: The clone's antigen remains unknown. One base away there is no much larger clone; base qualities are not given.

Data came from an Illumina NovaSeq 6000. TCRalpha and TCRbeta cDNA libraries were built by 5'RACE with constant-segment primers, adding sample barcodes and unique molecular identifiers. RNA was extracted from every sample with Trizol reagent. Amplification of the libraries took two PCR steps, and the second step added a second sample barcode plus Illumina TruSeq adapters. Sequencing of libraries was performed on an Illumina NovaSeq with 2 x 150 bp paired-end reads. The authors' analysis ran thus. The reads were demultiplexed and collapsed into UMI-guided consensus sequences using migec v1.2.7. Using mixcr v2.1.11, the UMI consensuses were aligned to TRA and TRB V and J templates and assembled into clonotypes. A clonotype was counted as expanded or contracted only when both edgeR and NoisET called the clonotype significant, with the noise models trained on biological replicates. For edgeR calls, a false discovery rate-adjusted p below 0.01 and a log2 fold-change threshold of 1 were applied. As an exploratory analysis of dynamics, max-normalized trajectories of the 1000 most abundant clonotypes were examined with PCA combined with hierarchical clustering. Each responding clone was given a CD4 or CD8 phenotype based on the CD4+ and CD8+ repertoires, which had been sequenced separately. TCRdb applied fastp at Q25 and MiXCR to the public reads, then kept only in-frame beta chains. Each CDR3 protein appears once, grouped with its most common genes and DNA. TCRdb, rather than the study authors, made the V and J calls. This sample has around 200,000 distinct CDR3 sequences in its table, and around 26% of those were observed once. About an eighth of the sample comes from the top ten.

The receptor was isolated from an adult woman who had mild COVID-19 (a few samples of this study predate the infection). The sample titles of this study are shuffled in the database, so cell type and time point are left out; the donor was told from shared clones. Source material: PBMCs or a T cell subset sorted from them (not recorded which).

The DNA sequence is TGTGCCAGCAGTTACTCGATGAACAGGCCCCAAGAGACCCAGTACTTC. Its amino acids are CASSYSMNRPQETQYF. The chain was built from TRBV6-2 or TRBV6-3 and TRBJ2-5; the D region possibly corresponds to TRBD1 (5 bases align). Reading from cysteine to phenylalanine, the CDR3 counts 16 amino acids. Kept here is only the CDR3 DNA, which spans 48 bases and is read in frame from base 1. V is shortened by 0 bases, J by 1 base, and the region joining them spans 12 bases. The germline V gene sets CDR1 to MNHEY and CDR2 to SVGEGT.